This TCR beta chain was captured by sequencing in a study of regulatory T cells in long-lasting Graves disease. Germline V lookup: CDR1 MNHNS, CDR2 SASEGT. Losses at the gene ends were 6 bases for V and 3 bases for J; bases not matched to a gene: 10. The CDR3 is 15 residues long. Noted time point: newly diagnosed GD, antithyroid drugs for less than 3 months. Making the TCR library involved RNA that had been extracted from PBMCs. This clonotype was detected ten times or more. Both iRepertoire HTBI primers and Arm-PCR of CDR3 regions were used to build the TCR beta libraries. Each CDR3 protein gets one entry after TCRdb re-called the multiplex PCR reads with MiXCR. The sample consists of under 300,000 distinct CDR3 sequences, approximately 20% of them appearing once.

Specimen: peripheral blood mononuclear cells (PBMCs), collected at new diagnosis, from a patient treated with antithyroid drugs. The receptor's source is a female donor with Graves disease. The chain recombines TRBV6-1 with TRBJ1-2, with TRBD1 matching 7 bases. CDR3 nucleotides: TGTGCCAGCAGAGCCAGAGAGACAGGGTACTATGGCTACACCTTC. This codes for CASRARETGYYGYTF.